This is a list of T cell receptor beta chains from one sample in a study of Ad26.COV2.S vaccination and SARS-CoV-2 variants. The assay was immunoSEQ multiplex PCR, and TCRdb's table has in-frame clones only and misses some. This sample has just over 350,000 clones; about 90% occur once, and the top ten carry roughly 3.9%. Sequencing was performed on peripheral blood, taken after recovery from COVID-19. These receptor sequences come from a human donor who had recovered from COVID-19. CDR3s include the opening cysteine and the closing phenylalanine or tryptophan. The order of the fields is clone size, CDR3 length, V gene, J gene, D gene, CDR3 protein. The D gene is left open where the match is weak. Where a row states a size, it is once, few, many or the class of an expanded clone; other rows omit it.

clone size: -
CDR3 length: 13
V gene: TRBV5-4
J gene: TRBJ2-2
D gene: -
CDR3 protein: CASSPRDTGELFF

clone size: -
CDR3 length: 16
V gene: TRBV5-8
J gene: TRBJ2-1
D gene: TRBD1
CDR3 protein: CASSLTGTGAYNEQFF

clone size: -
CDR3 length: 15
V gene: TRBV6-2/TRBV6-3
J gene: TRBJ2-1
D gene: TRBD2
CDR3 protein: CASSFSGRPYNEQFF

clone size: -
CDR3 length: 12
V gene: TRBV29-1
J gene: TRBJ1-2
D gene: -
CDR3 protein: CSVDGTIYGYTF

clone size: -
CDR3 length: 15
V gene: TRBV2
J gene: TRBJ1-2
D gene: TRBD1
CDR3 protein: CASRPRQGTNYGYTF

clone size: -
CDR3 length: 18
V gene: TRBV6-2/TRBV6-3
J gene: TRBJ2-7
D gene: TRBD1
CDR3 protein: CASCPRDRGSDYSYEQYF

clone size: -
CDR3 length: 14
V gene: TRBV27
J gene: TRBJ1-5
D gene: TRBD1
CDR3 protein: CASSPNRGDQPQHF

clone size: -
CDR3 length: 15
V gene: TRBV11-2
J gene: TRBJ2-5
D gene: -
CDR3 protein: CASSLVPIVLETQYF

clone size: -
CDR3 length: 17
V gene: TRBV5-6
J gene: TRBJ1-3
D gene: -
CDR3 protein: CASSLATWGNSGNTIYF

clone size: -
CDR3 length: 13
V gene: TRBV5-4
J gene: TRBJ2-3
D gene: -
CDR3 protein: CASRPPYTDTQYF

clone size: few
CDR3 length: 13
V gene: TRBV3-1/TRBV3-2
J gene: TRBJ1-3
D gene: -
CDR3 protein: CASSLPQGNTIYF

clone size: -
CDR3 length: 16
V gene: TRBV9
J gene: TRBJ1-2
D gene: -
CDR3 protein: CASSVDQRTPNYGYTF

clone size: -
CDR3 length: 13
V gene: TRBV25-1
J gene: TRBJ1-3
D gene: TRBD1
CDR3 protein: CASRGTGGNTIYF

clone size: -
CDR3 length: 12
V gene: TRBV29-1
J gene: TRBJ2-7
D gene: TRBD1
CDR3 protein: CSVTGTDYEQYF

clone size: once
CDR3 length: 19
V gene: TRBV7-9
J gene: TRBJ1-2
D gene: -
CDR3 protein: CASSLGHTGVIRYFYGYTF

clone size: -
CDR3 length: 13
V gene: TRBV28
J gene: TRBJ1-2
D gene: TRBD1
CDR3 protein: CASGGGQSYGYTF

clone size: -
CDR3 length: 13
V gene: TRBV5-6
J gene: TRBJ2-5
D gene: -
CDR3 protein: CASSSMGIETQYF

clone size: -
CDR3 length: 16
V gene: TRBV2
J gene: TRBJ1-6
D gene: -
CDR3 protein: CASSEDRLFYNSPLHF

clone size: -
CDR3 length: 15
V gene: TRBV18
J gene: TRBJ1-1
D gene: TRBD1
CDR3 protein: CASSPSDRAGVGAFF

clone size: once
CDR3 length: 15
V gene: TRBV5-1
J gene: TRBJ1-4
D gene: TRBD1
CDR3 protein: CASSPQQGEYEKLFF

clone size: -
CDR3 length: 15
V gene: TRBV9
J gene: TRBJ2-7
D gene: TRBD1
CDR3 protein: CASSPSGTGAYEQYF

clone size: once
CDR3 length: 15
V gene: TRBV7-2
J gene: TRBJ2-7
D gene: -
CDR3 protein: CASSLGGGRHYEQYF

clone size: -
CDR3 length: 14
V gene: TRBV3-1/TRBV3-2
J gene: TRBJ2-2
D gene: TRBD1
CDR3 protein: CASSHWDRGGELFF

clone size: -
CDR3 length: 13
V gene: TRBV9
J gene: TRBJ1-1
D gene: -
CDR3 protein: CASSPLQNTEAFF

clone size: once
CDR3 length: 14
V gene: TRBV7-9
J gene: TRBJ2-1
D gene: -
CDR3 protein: CASSLSGTINEQFF

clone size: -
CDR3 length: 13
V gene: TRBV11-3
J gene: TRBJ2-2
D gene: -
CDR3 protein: CASSLEGIGELFF

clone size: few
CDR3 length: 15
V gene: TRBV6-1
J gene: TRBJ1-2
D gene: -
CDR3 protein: CASSDWTRGDYGYTF

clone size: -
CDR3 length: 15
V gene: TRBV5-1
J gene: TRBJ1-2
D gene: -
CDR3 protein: CASSLSAGPNYGYTF

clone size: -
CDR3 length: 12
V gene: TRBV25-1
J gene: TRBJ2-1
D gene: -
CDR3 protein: CASSPLRNEQFF

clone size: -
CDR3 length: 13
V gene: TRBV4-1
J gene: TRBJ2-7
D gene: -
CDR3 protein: CASSQGDIYEQYF

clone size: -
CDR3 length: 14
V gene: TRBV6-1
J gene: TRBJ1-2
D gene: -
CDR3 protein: CASSEADSDYGYTF

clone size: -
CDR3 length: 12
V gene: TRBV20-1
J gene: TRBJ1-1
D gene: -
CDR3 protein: CSASGEGAEAFF

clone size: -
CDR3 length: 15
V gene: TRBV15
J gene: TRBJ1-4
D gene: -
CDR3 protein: CATSRDRAQGEKLFF

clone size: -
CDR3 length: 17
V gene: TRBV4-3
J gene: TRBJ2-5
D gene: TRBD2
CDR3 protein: CASSQDPTSGGGETQYF

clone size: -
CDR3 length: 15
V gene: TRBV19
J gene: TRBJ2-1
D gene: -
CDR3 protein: CASSILGGAFNEQFF

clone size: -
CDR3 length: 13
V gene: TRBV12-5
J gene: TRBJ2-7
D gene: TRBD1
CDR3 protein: CASGWGQSYEQYF

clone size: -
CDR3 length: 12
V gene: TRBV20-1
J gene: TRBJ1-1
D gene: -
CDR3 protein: CSASRPNTEAFF

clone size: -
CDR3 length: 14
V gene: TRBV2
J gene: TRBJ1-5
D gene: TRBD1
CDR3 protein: CASSSGTEGQPQHF